A single sample gave rise to the 22 T cell receptor beta chains below, sequenced in a study of blood T cells in healthy people across ages. Then a second PCR, running roughly 6 to 12 cycles, was carried out with a sample-barcoded 5' primer and a J-beta primer mix. TCRdb ran MiXCR on the 5' RACE reads and lists one entry per CDR3 protein. The top ten hold 13% of the sample, which has around 1,100,000 distinct CDR3 sequences, more than 30% seen once. Sequenced: blood. The receptors come from a man between 18 and 29 years old in good health.

This clonotype turned up a few times. The chain has TRBV5-1 and TRBJ2-1; no reliable D call. Near its end, the DNA agrees better with TRBJ2-7, so the J call may be wrong. The length of the CDR3 is 17 residues. In germline, CDR1 is SGHRS, CDR2 YFSETQ. CDR3: CASSLLGRRPSYNEQYF. The CDR3 nucleotides are TGCGCCAGCAGCTTACTCGGACGTAGGCCCTCCTACAATGAGCAGTACTTC.

This clonotype has just a few counts. The chain has TRBV14 and TRBJ1-2; maybe TRBD1 (6 bases). In germline, CDR1 is SGHDN, CDR2 FVKESK. The ends were cut back, 0 bases at V and 6 bases at J, with 17 bases in the middle. The CDR3 contains 16 residues. CDR3 in amino acids: CASSQDRGHTGHGYTF. In DNA form, the CDR3 reads TGTGCCAGCAGCCAAGATCGGGGACACACAGGACATGGCTACACCTTC.

The chain employs TRBV6-5 and TRBJ2-3; D assignment may be TRBD1 or TRBD2 (5 bases each). The germline V gene has CDR1 MNHEY and CDR2 SVGAGI. V lost 8 bases, J lost 4 bases, and 19 bases lay in between. The CDR3 length is 15 residues. This CDR3 is CASAKERDDADTQYF. The CDR3 nucleotides are TGTGCCAGCGCCAAAGAAAGGGACGACGCAGATACGCAGTATTTT.

Notes on this clonotype: This sequence may be a read error, since a much larger clone differs from it by one base. The chain has TRBV5-1 and TRBJ2-7; 10 bases map to TRBD1. This CDR3 spans 15 amino acids. CDR1 and CDR2 from the germline V gene are SGHRS and YFSETQ. The CDR3, as DNA: TGCGTCAGCAGCTTTGCCGGGACAGGGGACTACGAGCAGTACTTC. It codes for CVSSFAGTGDYEQYF.

The J gene is TRBJ2-1, the V gene TRBV12-3 or TRBV12-4; 7 positions agree with TRBD2. The trim removed 6 bases at V and 9 bases at J, leaving 14 bases unmatched. The CDR3 loop spans 15 amino acids. The CDR3 is CASSPGLVVSREQFF. CDR3 DNA: TGTGCCAGCAGCCCAGGACTAGTGGTTTCTCGTGAGCAGTTCTTC.

This clonotype occurred a few times. The germline gene is not matched at one end of the junction; a read error may be the cause. CDR3: CASSRQGFTEETQYF. Written as DNA, the CDR3 is TGTGCTAGCAGCCGACAGGGGTTCACTGAGGAGACCCAGTACTTC. The rearrangement joins TRBV7-7 to TRBJ2-5; 8 bases line up with TRBD1. The CDR3 is made up of 15 amino acids. Germline V CDR1 and CDR2: SSHAT, FNYEAQ (reference sequence).

The V gene is TRBV2, the J gene TRBJ1-1, with D perhaps TRBD1 (5 bases). Between the trimmed V and J ends, which lost 8 bases and 4 bases, there was a span of 17 bases. Germline V gene sequence: CDR1 SNHLY, CDR2 FYNNEI. This CDR3 spans 14 amino acids. The CDR3 region is CASLQDPGGTEAFF. Written as DNA, the CDR3 is TGTGCCAGCCTACAGGACCCGGGGGGCACTGAAGCTTTCTTT.

This clonotype has a handful of counts. This chain joins TRBV20-1 and TRBJ1-2; 12 bases fit TRBD1. The J segment lost 4 bases and the V segment lost 5 bases, leaving 5 bases of the junction unmatched. The CDR3 loop spans 14 amino acids. Germline CDR1 reads DFQATT; CDR2 reads SNEGSKA (reference sequence). The CDR3 region is CSADRDRGLYGYTF. CDR3 bases: TGCAGTGCTGACCGGGACAGGGGGCTCTATGGCTACACCTTC.

The V and J genes are TRBV25-1 and TRBJ1-2; 8 bases are a match to TRBD1. Germline trimming cut 9 bases from V and 8 bases from J; bases unmatched to any gene: 8. Germline lookup yields CDR1 MGHDK and CDR2 SYGVNS. The CDR3 consists of 12 residues. The CDR3 sequence: CASRTGLIGYTF. In nucleotides, the CDR3 is TGTGCCAGTCGGACAGGGCTGATCGGCTACACCTTC.

This clonotype was seen a few times. The gene calls are TRBV4-3 and TRBJ1-1, with D uncertain. V lost 4 bases and J 0 bases, leaving 9 bases between the germline ends. This CDR3 spans 14 amino acids. Looked up from germline, CDR1 is LGHNA and CDR2 is YSLEER. The CDR3 DNA reads TGCGCCAGCAGCCCGCACCAGCTGAACACTGAAGCTTTCTTT. It encodes CASSPHQLNTEAFF.

This clonotype was counted between two and nine times. The gene calls are TRBV4-1 and TRBJ2-1; TRBD2 might be the D (6 bases). Trimming cost V 7 bases and J 5 bases, with 15 bases left between them. The germline V gene has CDR1 MGHRA and CDR2 YSYEKL. The CDR3 is 14 residues long. CDR3 sequence: CASKTKRVDNEQFF. The DNA of the CDR3 is TGCGCCAGCAAAACGAAGCGGGTGGACAATGAGCAGTTCTTC.

This clonotype was observed a handful of times. This chain links TRBV7-9 with TRBJ2-1; D is ambiguous. The DNA matches TRBJ2-7 better at its end, which makes the J call doubtful. Germline-derived CDR1 and CDR2 are SEHNR and FQNEAQ (reference sequence). CDR3 length: 12 amino acids. This chain's CDR3 is CASSFPYNEQYF. CDR3 sequence (DNA): TGTGCCAGCAGCTTTCCCTACAATGAGCAGTACTTC.

This clonotype has just a few counts. The rearrangement uses TRBV20-1 and TRBJ2-1; 10 nucleotides agree with TRBD2. This CDR3 spans 17 amino acids. The germline gives CDR1 DFQATT, CDR2 SNEGSKA (reference sequence). The ends lost 0 bases at V and 9 bases at J; junction bases unmatched: 14. The CDR3 sequence: CSARDVSGTSVSIEQFF. Here the CDR3 DNA reads TGCAGTGCTAGAGATGTGAGTGGGACTAGCGTATCTATTGAGCAGTTCTTC.

The chain couples TRBV4-3 to TRBJ2-3; tentative D call: TRBD2 (7 bases). CDR3 size: 20 residues. Germline V gene sequence: CDR1 LGHNA, CDR2 YSLEER. Trimming shortened V by 0 bases and J by 3 bases, and 25 bases separated the two germline ends. Here the CDR3 reads CASSQDQTGIWGGQTDTQYF. As DNA, the CDR3 is TGCGCCAGCAGCCAAGATCAAACCGGGATTTGGGGGGGGCAAACAGATACGCAGTATTTT.

The chain couples TRBV10-3 to TRBJ1-1; D not certain. Germline V gene sequence: CDR1 ENHRY, CDR2 SYGVKD. This CDR3 is 14 amino acids long. Between the trimmed V and J ends, which lost 7 bases and 3 bases, there was a span of 15 bases. The CDR3 nucleotides read TGTGCCATCAAAGCCGTGGGGATGGACACTGAAGCTTTCTTT. This translates into CAIKAVGMDTEAFF.

This clonotype has only a few counts. The chain has TRBV20-1 and TRBJ1-6; D is perhaps TRBD1 (6 bases). The CDR3 is made up of 15 amino acids. The ends were cut back, 0 bases at V and 10 bases at J, with 16 bases in the middle. The germline gives CDR1 DFQATT, CDR2 SNEGSKA (reference sequence). The CDR3: CSAREAGVSGSPLHF. DNA for the CDR3: TGCAGTGCTAGAGAAGCAGGGGTCTCGGGGTCACCCCTCCACTTT.

This clonotype came up a few times. V and J are TRBV7-2 and TRBJ1-2, with D tentatively TRBD1 (6 bases). Per the germline V gene, CDR1 is SGHTA and CDR2 is FQGNSA. This CDR3 has 14 residues. The V gene lost 5 bases and the J gene lost 2 bases, with 12 bases spanning the gap. The DNA of the CDR3 is TGTGCCAGCAGCCCACGAGGACAGAACTATGGCTACACCTTC. Its protein product is CASSPRGQNYGYTF. Full variable domain (remainder filled in from reference TRBV7-2 and TRBJ1-2): GAGVSQSPSNKVTEKGKDVELRCDPISGHTALYWYRQSLGQGLEFLIYFQGNSAPDKSGLPSDRFSAERTGGSVSTLTIQRTQQEDSAVYLCASSPRGQNYGYTFGSGTRLTVV.

The gene calls are TRBV20-1 and TRBJ1-1; 8 nucleotides align to TRBD1. V was clipped by 7 bases and J by 1 base; unmatched bases: 5. The CDR3 contains 13 residues. Germline-derived CDR1 and CDR2 are DFQATT and SNEGSKA (reference sequence). The CDR3 region is CSGTDRANTEAFF. In DNA, the CDR3 is TGCAGTGGGACGGACAGGGCGAACACTGAAGCTTTCTTT.

This rearrangement joins TRBV9 to TRBJ1-2, with D hard to call. The V end lost 4 bases, the J end lost 3 bases, and 22 bases lay between the germline ends. This CDR3 comprises 17 residues. The germline V gene encodes CDR1 SGDLS and CDR2 YYNGEE. For the CDR3, the DNA is TGTGCCAGCAGCCGTAACCCCCTTAACGGAGTATACTATGGCTACACCTTC. Translation: CASSRNPLNGVYYGYTF.

This clonotype was seen a handful of times. J is TRBJ1-4 and V is TRBV20-1; 8 bases are shared with TRBD1. Germline lookup yields CDR1 DFQATT and CDR2 SNEGSKA (reference sequence). Trimming at V came to 3 bases and at J to 8 bases, leaving 5 bases not matched to a gene. The CDR3 sequence is 13 residues long. CDR3 residues: CSARARGQEKLFF. The CDR3 DNA follows: TGCAGTGCTAGGGCCAGGGGGCAGGAAAAACTGTTTTTT.

V and J are TRBV20-1 and TRBJ1-2; possibly TRBD1 for D (5 bases). V lost 3 bases to trimming and J lost 5 bases, with 13 bases between them. The CDR3 is made up of 13 amino acids. CDR1 DFQATT and CDR2 SNEGSKA come from the germline V gene (reference sequence). The CDR3 spells CSARGGSRYGYTF. In nucleotides, the CDR3 is TGCAGTGCTAGGGGGGGGTCCCGTTATGGCTACACCTTC.

V is TRBV12-3 or TRBV12-4 and J is TRBJ2-1, with D perhaps TRBD1 (6 bases). V shed 3 bases and J shed 2 bases, with 17 bases lying between them. The CDR3 totals 17 residues. This CDR3 is CASSLGAQARPYNEQFF. The CDR3 nucleotides are TGTGCCAGCAGTTTGGGGGCTCAAGCCCGACCCTACAATGAGCAGTTCTTC.